Shown below are 10 T cell receptor beta chains from a single sample sequenced in a study of CD8 T cells in Susac syndrome. It was with random hexamers that about 0.45 to 1 ug RNA was reverse transcribed. TCRdb itself ran the immunoSEQ multiplex PCR reads through MiXCR, one entry per CDR3 protein. Here the sample spans more than 95,000 distinct CDR3 sequences, 90% to 95% being singletons. The sequenced material came from CD4+ T cells from PBMCs. The source is a human donor in good health.

V usage is TRBV9 and J usage is TRBJ2-3; the match to TRBD1 covers 9 bases. V was pared by 2 bases and J by 5 bases, with 9 bases of the junction left unmatched. This CDR3 is built from 16 residues. Germline-derived CDR1 and CDR2 are SGDLS and YYNGEE. The CDR3 spells CASSVDPGQGLDTQYF. The CDR3 DNA follows: TGTGCCAGCAGCGTTGATCCGGGACAGGGATTAGATACGCAGTATTTT.

This clonotype was found once. The chain combines TRBV7-2 with TRBJ2-3; D not resolved. The V end lost 3 bases, the J end lost 9 bases, and 16 bases lay between the germline ends. The CDR3 consists of 14 residues. CDR1 SGHTA and CDR2 FQGNSA come from the germline V gene. The CDR3 sequence: CASSLGSPPWTQYF. The CDR3 nucleotides are TGTGCCAGCAGCTTGGGCTCGCCGCCTTGGACGCAGTATTTT.

A single count supports this clonotype. CDR3 nucleotides: TGTGCCAGCTCACGGGGAATAGCAACTAATGAAAAACTGTTTTTT. It encodes CASSRGIATNEKLFF. The chain combines TRBV18 with TRBJ1-4; D uncertain. The CDR3 runs to 15 residues. The V end lost 4 bases, the J end lost 0 bases, and 9 bases lay between the germline ends. The germline gives CDR1 KGHSH, CDR2 LQKENI.

The genes are TRBV3-1 and TRBJ2-3, with a possible D match to TRBD2 (6 bases). Trimming stripped 0 bases from V and 1 base from J, with 11 bases between. Germline CDR1 and CDR2: LGHDT and YNNKEL (reference sequence). This CDR3 spans 16 amino acids. For the CDR3, the DNA is TGTGCCAGCAGCCAAGAGGACTACCCCGGCACAGATACGCAGTATTTT. It is translated as CASSQEDYPGTDTQYF.

The chain is built from TRBV5-6 and TRBJ1-2; D is uncertain. CDR1 SGHDT and CDR2 YYEEEE come from the germline V gene. V gave up 3 bases and J gave up 2 bases, with 17 bases separating them. This CDR3 contains 16 residues. The chain's CDR3 is CASSSSGGRLNYGYTF. The CDR3 DNA follows: TGTGCCAGCAGCTCCAGTGGCGGGCGGCTGAACTATGGCTACACCTTC.

CDR3 sequence: CAWSGAANYGYTF. The CDR3 bases are TGTGCCTGGAGTGGAGCAGCTAACTATGGCTACACCTTC. The chain has TRBV30 and TRBJ1-2; no clear D gene. V gave up 1 base and J gave up 0 bases, with 6 bases separating them. The CDR3 loop spans 13 amino acids. Germline V gene data show CDR1 as GTSNPN and CDR2 as SVGIG (reference sequence).

This clonotype was detected only once. The chain employs TRBV2 and TRBJ2-1; TRBD2 matches at 12 bases. CDR1 SNHLY and CDR2 FYNNEI come from the germline V gene. With V trimmed by 6 bases and J by 5 bases, 8 bases remained unmatched. CDR3 length: 16 amino acids. The CDR3 sequence: CASRRLAGVSDNEQFF. The CDR3 DNA sequence: TGTGCCAGCAGGAGACTAGCGGGAGTTTCCGACAATGAGCAGTTCTTC.

The chain links TRBV2 to TRBJ1-2; possibly TRBD1 for D (5 bases). Between the trimmed V and J ends, which lost 1 base and 8 bases, there was a span of 11 bases. The germline CDR1 and CDR2 sequences are SNHLY and FYNNEI. The CDR3 covers 13 residues. The CDR3 nucleotides read TGTGCCAGCAGTGAAGGCAGGGTAGAGGGCTACACCTTC. Amino acid sequence: CASSEGRVEGYTF.

The chain employs TRBV5-1 and TRBJ2-3, with D possibly being TRBD1 (6 bases). CDR3 size: 15 residues. V dropped 0 bases and J dropped 2 bases, with 10 bases sitting between them. CDR1 is SGHRS, CDR2 YFSETQ, per germline. The CDR3 sequence is CASSLGTANTDTQYF. Written as DNA, the CDR3 is TGCGCCAGCAGCTTGGGGACAGCCAACACAGATACGCAGTATTTT.

The rearrangement joins TRBV7-2 to TRBJ2-5; D may match TRBD1 or TRBD2 (5 bases each). Trimming took off 3 bases at V and 5 bases at J, with 13 bases between the two ends. CDR3 length: 14 residues. CDR1 and CDR2 from the germline V gene are SGHTA and FQGNSA. This CDR3 is CASSFTGPRETQYF. The CDR3 DNA reads TGTGCCAGCAGCTTCACGGGACCGCGGGAGACCCAGTACTTC.